A single T cell receptor beta chain is shown here with its context. Antigen: not known. The data are from a study of blood T cells in healthy people across ages. Using a J-beta primer mix together with a sample-barcoded 5' primer, a second PCR was run for about 6 to 11 cycles. TCRdb ran MiXCR on the 5' RACE reads and lists one entry per CDR3 protein. The sample carries 1.5 million to 2 million distinct CDR3 sequences, roughly 50% recorded once. V shed 4 bases, J shed 1 base, and the junction held 13 bases outside the gene matches. The CDR3 spans 18 residues. Study-wide results and caveats: Reliance upon unsorted PBMCs precluded definitive naive versus antigen-experienced comparison. The diversity estimates, figures obtained from one million T cells, were considered underestimates.

This receptor was obtained from a woman aged 40 to 50 in good health. The sample comprised blood. The chain has TRBV12-3 or TRBV12-4 and TRBJ2-5, with 9 positions matching TRBD2. In DNA form, the CDR3 reads TGTGCCAGCAGTTCGCAGTCTGGACTAGCGCGCAGCCAAGAGACCCAGTACTTC. Protein product: CASSSQSGLARSQETQYF.